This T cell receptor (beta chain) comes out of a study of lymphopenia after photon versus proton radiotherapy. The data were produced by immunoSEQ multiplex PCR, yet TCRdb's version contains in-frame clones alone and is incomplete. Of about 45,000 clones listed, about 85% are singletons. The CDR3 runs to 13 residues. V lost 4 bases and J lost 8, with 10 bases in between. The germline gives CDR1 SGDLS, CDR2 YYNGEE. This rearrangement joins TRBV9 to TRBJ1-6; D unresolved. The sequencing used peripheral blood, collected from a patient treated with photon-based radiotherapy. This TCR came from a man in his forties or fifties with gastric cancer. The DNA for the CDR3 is TGTGCCAGCAGCCGGGCCGTAGATTCACCCCTCCACTTT. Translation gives CASSRAVDSPLHF. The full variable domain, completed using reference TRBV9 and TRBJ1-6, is DSGVTQTPKHLITATGQRVTLRCSPRSGDLSVYWYQQSLDQGLQFLIQYYNGEERAKGNILERFSAQQFPDLHSELNLSSLELGDSALYFCASSRAVDSPLHFGNGTRLTVT.